This record covers a single TCR beta chain. Treatment defined: around 19 received Ad26.COV2.S at low or high dose, single or two shots; about 5 received placebo; per-sample allocation not given. The samples date from day 63 after the first vaccine or placebo injection. The data were obtained in a study of Ad26.COV2.S vaccination and SARS-CoV-2 variants. The CDR3 loop spans 17 amino acids. Germline lookup yields CDR1 MGHRA and CDR2 YSYEKL. Trimming removed 1 base from V and 4 bases from J; junction bases left unmatched: 9. The table came from immunoSEQ multiplex PCR; TCRdb's copy has only in-frame clones and leaves some out. The table shows fewer than 500,000 clones, with roughly 87% occurring only once.

V is TRBV4-1 and J is TRBJ2-3; TRBD2 matches at 9 bases. This specimen consisted of peripheral blood, obtained in a trial of Ad26.COV2.S vaccine versus placebo. The TCR originated in a person between 18 and 60 years old who received the Ad26.COV2.S COVID-19 vaccine or a placebo. This CDR3 reads CASSQVGRERGADTQYF. The CDR3 nucleotides are TGCGCCAGCAGCCAAGTGGGCAGGGAGCGGGGGGCAGATACGCAGTATTTT.